Below are 14 T cell receptor delta chains sequenced from a single sample in a study of gamma-delta chains in newborns, infants, children. TCRdb made new clone calls on the reads using CATT. The repertoire holds about 2,000 delta-chain clones, with around 1.5% as singletons. The sample comprised blood. These receptors all stem from a child who was a newborn, infant or young child, either healthy, febrile or measles-vaccinated (not recorded which).

As regards this clone: A single base separates this from a much larger clone, so it may be a read error. The sample carries other DNA sequences with the same CDR3. The chain is built from TRDV1 and TRDJ1; D is perhaps TRDD2 or TRDD3 (9 bases each). Germline assignment: CDR1 TSWWSYY and CDR2 QGS. This CDR3 region has 25 residues. V was pared by 3 bases and J by 0 bases, with 41 bases between. The CDR3 bases are TGTGCTCTTGGGGAGGAATCCTTCCTACCCCCTTACTGGGGGACTCCTACCCTAGACACCGATAAACTCATCTTT. The encoded protein is CALGEESFLPPYWGTPTLDTDKLIF.

This clone is medium-sized (0.01 to 0.1%) by share. This likely came from a read error, as a far larger clone is one base away. Other DNA variants within this sample encode the same CDR3. V usage is TRDV1 and J usage is TRDJ1; 10 nucleotides agree with TRDD3. After removal of 3 bases from V and 0 bases from J, the junction contained 22 bases not matched to a gene. This CDR3 has 22 amino acids. Germline V lookup: CDR1 TSWWSYY, CDR2 QGS. CDR3 protein: CALGEVQSYPVGDTGYTDKLIF. The CDR3 nucleotides read TGTGCTCTTGGGGAGGTCCAATCCTACCCAGTGGGGGATACAGGGTACACCGATAAACTCATCTTT.

By share of the sample, this clone is medium-sized (0.01 to 0.1%). This DNA's translation and the protein TCRdb lists, from a much larger clone, do not match at residue 15, likely due to a read error; the protein shown is translated from the DNA. V usage is TRDV1 and J usage is TRDJ1, with TRDD3 identical over 10 bases. The CDR3 is made up of 21 amino acids. Trimming cost V 2 bases and J 1 base; bases outside gene matches: 19. The germline gives CDR1 TSWWSYY, CDR2 QGS. The CDR3 DNA is TGTGCTCTTGGGGAAGTCCCTTTTTACTGGGGGATTTCGCGACCCACCGATAAACTCATCTTT. Amino acids: CALGEVPFYWGISRPTDKLIF.

By its share, this clone is medium-sized. The sample holds other DNA sequences that translate to the same CDR3. V is TRDV1 and J is TRDJ1; D might be TRDD2 or TRDD3, each matching 6 bases. This CDR3 spans 21 amino acids. Between the trimmed V and J ends, which lost 1 base and 0 bases, there was a span of 27 bases. Germline assignment: CDR1 TSWWSYY and CDR2 QGS. This CDR3 is CALGERGYRLGVLPNTDKLIF. CDR3 DNA: TGTGCTCTTGGGGAACGCGGCTACCGGTTGGGGGTCCTACCTAACACCGATAAACTCATCTTT.

This clone came up a few times. It may be a read error: a sequence one base away is much more abundant. Other DNA sequences within the sample encode an identical CDR3. The V and J genes are TRDV1 and TRDJ1, with 11 bases identical to TRDD3. V lost 4 bases and J lost 1; bases outside the gene matches: 14. This CDR3 spans 19 amino acids. CDR1 is TSWWSYY, CDR2 QGS, per germline. The CDR3 DNA reads TGTGCTCTTGGGGTTCTCGTACTGGGGGATATAGGGGGCACCGATAAACTCATCTTT. As protein: CALGVLVLGDIGGTDKLIF.

Turning to this clone: The protein TCRdb gives is from a much larger clone and does not agree with this DNA's translation at residue 15, likely a read error; the protein shown here comes from the DNA. The genes are TRDV1 and TRDJ1; 8 bases line up with TRDD2. No J gene was available from TCRdb, and it was assigned here by a germline match of the DNA. Germline values: CDR1 TSWWSYY, CDR2 QGS. The CDR3 has 20 residues. The V and J ends lost 1 base and 4 bases, in that order; junction bases with no gene match: 20. The CDR3 DNA sequence: TGTGCTCTTGGGGAACCCCTAGGCCTTCCTAGGGCCTGGGGACGCGATAAACTCATCTTT. Encoded protein: CALGEPLGLPRAWGRDKLIF.

On this clone itself: The protein TCRdb gives is from a much larger clone and does not agree with this DNA's translation at residue 6, likely a read error; the protein shown here comes from the DNA. The V and J genes are TRDV2 and TRDJ1, with TRDD3 matching 7 bases. The CDR3 has 16 residues. With V trimmed by 0 bases and J by 0 bases, 6 bases remained unmatched. Germline CDR1 reads GEAIGNYY; CDR2 reads EKD. In DNA, the CDR3 is TGTGCCTGTGACACCCTGCTGGGGGGTTACACCGATAAACTCATCTTT. The encoded protein is CACDTLLGGYTDKLIF.

As for this clone: The junction departs from the called germline gene at one end, perhaps through a read error. V gene TRDV1 combines with J gene TRDJ1, with 9 bases matching TRDD3. The CDR3 extends over 21 amino acids. Germline values: CDR1 TSWWSYY, CDR2 QGS. Here the CDR3 reads CSLGAQGLTLLLGDNTDKLIF. The CDR3 region has the DNA TGTTCTCTTGGGGCTCAAGGCCTTACCTTGCTACTGGGGGACAACACCGATAAACTCATCTTT.

About this clone: One junction end disagrees with the germline gene, perhaps due to a read error. Other DNA sequences in the sample encode the same CDR3. This chain uses TRDV1 with TRDJ3; D is perhaps TRDD3 (5 bases). CDR1 and CDR2 from the germline V gene are TSWWSYY and QGS. This CDR3 has 18 amino acids. The CDR3 reads CALAHRTLPSWDTRQMFF. The CDR3 bases are TGTGCTCTTGCTCATCGTACTCTACCATCCTGGGACACCCGGCAGATGTTTTTC.

This clone was counted only a few times. This is likely an artifact of a read error, given a far larger clone one base away. This sample also contains other DNA sequences that code for the same CDR3. V gene TRDV2 combines with J gene TRDJ1; tentative D call: TRDD3 (6 bases). The CDR3 length is 18 residues. Trimming left V 0 bases short and J 3 bases short, with 22 bases between. The germline V gene encodes CDR1 GEAIGNYY and CDR2 EKD. The CDR3: CACDTGVWGLAGSDKLIF. The CDR3 DNA sequence: TGTGCCTGTGACACCGGGGTCTGGGGCCTAGCCGGCTCCGATAAACTCATCTTT.

This clone was observed a few times. The protein given by TCRdb reflects a much larger clone and differs at residue 10 from this DNA's translation, likely from a read error; the protein shown is the DNA's translation. V is TRDV1 and J is TRDJ1; 12 bases fit TRDD3. The trim removed 2 bases at V and 7 bases at J, leaving 20 bases unmatched. Germline V gene sequence: CDR1 TSWWSYY, CDR2 QGS. This CDR3 spans 20 amino acids. CDR3 residues: CALGEIPTLSDWGILGKLIF. For the CDR3, the DNA is TGTGCTCTTGGGGAAATTCCTACCCTGAGCGACTGGGGGATACTGGGTAAACTCATCTTT.

This clone has a handful of counts. The TCRdb protein, from a much larger clone, departs from this DNA's translation at residue 5, likely by read error; the protein shown derives from the DNA. The chain has TRDV2 and TRDJ1, with TRDD3 matching over 8 bases. The CDR3 is made up of 18 amino acids. V shed 2 bases, J shed 0 bases, and the junction held 13 bases outside the gene matches. Germline V lookup: CDR1 GEAIGNYY, CDR2 EKD. CDR3 DNA sequence: TGTGCCTGTGACAACGGTTACTGGGGGTCCCCGTACACCGATAAACTCATCTTT. This codes for CACDNGYWGSPYTDKLIF.

This clone rates as medium-sized. The chain has TRDV3 and TRDJ1; TRDD3 aligns across 7 bases. CDR3 size: 18 residues. Losses at the gene ends were 4 bases for V and 4 bases for J; bases not matched to a gene: 24. The germline gives CDR1 TVYSNPD, CDR2 GDNSRS (reference sequence). In DNA form, the CDR3 reads TGTGCCTCAACCTTTTGGTCTGGTGGGGGACATACTCTCGATAAACTCATCTTT. Translation: CASTFWSGGGHTLDKLIF. Complete variable domain (other parts from reference TRDV3 and TRDJ1): CDKVTQSSPDQTVASGSEVVLLCTYDTVYSNPDLFWYRIRPDYSFQFVFYGDNSRSEGADFTQGRFSVKHILTQKAFHLVISPVRTEDSATYYCASTFWSGGGHTLDKLIFGKGTRVTVEP.

A few counts support this clone. TCRdb pairs this DNA with a much larger clone's protein that differs at residue 4, likely a read error; the protein shown was translated from the DNA. The same CDR3 also results from other DNA sequences found in this sample. V is TRDV2 and J is TRDJ1; 7 bases are shared with TRDD3. The CDR3 extends over 16 amino acids. Germline V gene lookup returns CDR1 GEAIGNYY and CDR2 EKD. The trim removed 4 bases at V and 3 bases at J, leaving 13 bases unmatched. This CDR3 is CACETAGGFLADKLIF. The CDR3 DNA sequence: TGTGCCTGTGAAACCGCTGGGGGCTTTCTGGCCGATAAACTCATCTTT.